The 14 T cell receptor beta chains below come from one sample, sequenced in a study of cytomegalovirus exposure and HLA in healthy donors. Clones were sequenced by immunoSEQ multiplex PCR, and TCRdb holds only the in-frame ones, with some missing. The sample contains some 170,000 clones, 96% of which appear only once. Sequenced material: PBMCs. The receptors here all came from a woman aged 18 to 35 in good health and CMV-seronegative.

The chain has TRBV14 and TRBJ1-2, with 7 bases aligning to TRBD1. J was trimmed by 4 bases and V by 2 bases; bases with no gene match: 7. Germline V gene data show CDR1 as SGHDN and CDR2 as FVKESK. CDR3 length: 15 amino acids. CDR3 loop: CASSQQGDRTYGYTF. In nucleotides, the CDR3 is TGTGCCAGCAGCCAACAAGGGGACAGAACCTATGGCTACACCTTC. The variable domain in full, completed from reference TRBV14 and TRBJ1-2, reads EAGVTQFPSHSVIEKGQTVTLRCDPISGHDNLYWYRRVMGKEIKFLLHFVKESKQDESGMPNNRFLAERTGGTYSTLKVQPAELEDSGVYFCASSQQGDRTYGYTFGSGTRLTVV.

The count of this clone is one. J is TRBJ2-7 and V is TRBV11-2; 14 bases are shared with TRBD2. V dropped 5 bases and J dropped 3; count of bases not matched to a gene: 9. CDR1 is SGHAT and CDR2 is FQNNGV in the germline V gene. CDR3 length: 17 residues. In nucleotides, the CDR3 is TGTGCCAGCAGCGAGGGACTAGCGGGGGCCGGACTCTACGAGCAGTACTTC. This gives the protein CASSEGLAGAGLYEQYF.

CDR3 protein: CASSLAAGPSNSPLHF. CDR3 nucleotides: TGTGCCAGCAGCTTAGCGGCAGGCCCCTCGAATTCACCCCTCCACTTT. The chain uses TRBV7-8 and TRBJ1-6; D is unresolved. CDR3 length: 16 amino acids. Deletions cut 0 bases from V and 7 bases from J, with 13 bases between. Germline V CDR1 and CDR2: SGHVS, FQNEAQ.

V gene TRBV18 combines with J gene TRBJ2-7; TRBD2 agrees at 8 bases. V gave up 3 bases and J gave up 7 bases; unmatched junction bases: 5. The CDR3 has 13 residues. Germline CDR1 reads KGHSH; CDR2 reads LQKENI. The CDR3 DNA sequence: TGTGCCAGCTCACCTAGCGGGAAAGTGGAGCAGTACTTC. Amino acid sequence: CASSPSGKVEQYF.

This rearrangement joins TRBV9 to TRBJ2-6, with D perhaps matching TRBD1 (6 bases). CDR3 length: 20 amino acids. The V end lost 0 bases, the J end lost 0 bases, and 19 bases lay between the germline ends. Germline CDR1 reads SGDLS; CDR2 reads YYNGEE. The CDR3 DNA follows: TGTGCCAGCAGCGTAGAAAGGGGGACAAATTTAAACTCTGGGGCCAACGTCCTGACTTTC. Translation gives CASSVERGTNLNSGANVLTF.

This clone came up once. The V and J genes are TRBV4-3 and TRBJ1-1; possible D gene TRBD1, 5 bases. Looked up from germline, CDR1 is LGHNA and CDR2 is YSLEER. This CDR3 has 15 amino acids. The V end was cut by 0 bases, the J end by 6 bases, with 14 bases between. In DNA, the CDR3 is TGCGCCAGCAGCCAAGATTTAAGGGGATGGCCTGAAGCTTTCTTT. It codes for CASSQDLRGWPEAFF.

The chain links TRBV9 to TRBJ1-2; D not certain. This CDR3 is 14 amino acids long. The germline V gene encodes CDR1 SGDLS and CDR2 YYNGEE. Trimming took off 4 bases at V and 2 bases at J, with 12 bases between the two ends. The CDR3: CASSLRVSNYGYTF. The CDR3 DNA reads as TGTGCCAGCAGCCTGAGGGTATCGAACTATGGCTACACCTTC.

The gene calls are TRBV7-2 and TRBJ2-5, with D possibly being TRBD1 (6 bases). The CDR3 runs 14 residues. V was cut by 5 bases and J by 6 bases, with 16 bases left in between. Germline V gene sequence: CDR1 SGHTA, CDR2 FQGNSA. The CDR3 loop reads CASSKGGSQQTQYF. DNA of the CDR3: TGTGCCAGCAGCAAAGGGGGTAGTCAGCAGACCCAGTACTTC.

V usage is TRBV7-5 and J usage is TRBJ1-5; the table calls TRBD1, which could not be checked here. TRBV7-5 constitutes a pseudogene. CDR3 length: 16 amino acids. CDR3 bases: TGTGCCAGAACATCCCGGGACAACTATAGCAATCAGCCCCAGCATTTT. It encodes CARTSRDNYSNQPQHF.

This chain uses TRBV9 with TRBJ2-3, with 11 bases fitting TRBD2. There are 18 residues in the CDR3. V gave up 0 bases and J gave up 2 bases; unmatched junction bases: 8. The germline gives CDR1 SGDLS, CDR2 YYNGEE. CDR3 nucleotides: TGTGCCAGCAGCGTAGGGGTTAGCGGGGGGGCCAACACAGATACGCAGTATTTT. It encodes CASSVGVSGGANTDTQYF.

The V call is TRBV7-3, the J call TRBJ2-7, with 9 nucleotides matching TRBD1. The CDR3 consists of 12 residues. The V gene's germline CDR1 is SGHTA and CDR2 FQGTGA. V shed 3 bases and J 6 bases; nucleotides not matched to a gene: 0. CDR3 nucleotides: TGTGCCAGCAGCTTGGACAGGGGCGAGCAGTACTTC. Its protein product is CASSLDRGEQYF.

The V call is TRBV27, the J call TRBJ2-5; 7 bases are a match to TRBD2. The CDR3 consists of 12 residues. V dropped 5 bases and J dropped 9; count of bases not matched to a gene: 6. Germline V gene sequence: CDR1 MNHEY, CDR2 SMNVEV (reference sequence). DNA of the CDR3: TGTGCCAGCAGTCCCGTCGCGGGGGCCCAGTACTTC. As protein: CASSPVAGAQYF.

V and J are TRBV19 and TRBJ1-1; D may be TRBD1 (6 bases). Germline CDR1 reads LNHDA; CDR2 reads SQIVND (reference sequence). V was pared by 4 bases and J by 1 base, with 22 bases between. The CDR3 spans 18 residues. The CDR3 reads CASSTSNHGGQTNTEAFF. CDR3 sequence (DNA): TGTGCCAGTAGTACCTCCAACCACGGGGGGCAGACGAACACTGAAGCTTTCTTT.

This clone was recorded once. The chain carries TRBV27 and TRBJ2-1; 12 bases are a match to TRBD2. The CDR3 contains 18 residues. Germline V gene sequence: CDR1 MNHEY, CDR2 SMNVEV (reference sequence). Germline trimming cut 3 bases from V and 0 bases from J; bases unmatched to any gene: 6. The CDR3 bases are TGTGCCAGCAGTTTCCGAGGACTAGCGGGGAGCTCCTACAATGAGCAGTTCTTC. This codes for CASSFRGLAGSSYNEQFF.